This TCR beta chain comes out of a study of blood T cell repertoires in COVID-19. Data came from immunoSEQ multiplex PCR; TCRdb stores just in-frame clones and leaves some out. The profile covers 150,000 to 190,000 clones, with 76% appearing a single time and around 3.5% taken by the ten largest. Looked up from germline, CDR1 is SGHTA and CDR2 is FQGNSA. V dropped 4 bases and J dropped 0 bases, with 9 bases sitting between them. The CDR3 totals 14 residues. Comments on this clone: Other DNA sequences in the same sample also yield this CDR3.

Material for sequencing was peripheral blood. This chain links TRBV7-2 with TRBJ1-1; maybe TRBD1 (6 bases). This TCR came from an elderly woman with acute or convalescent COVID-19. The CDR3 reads CASSSQGLNTEAFF. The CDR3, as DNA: TGTGCCAGCAGCTCACAGGGTCTGAACACTGAAGCTTTCTTT.